This T cell receptor (beta chain) comes out of a study of T cell responses to AZD1222 COVID-19 vaccine. Notes on the study in general: The number of AZD1222 recipients seropositive at baseline was only five to seven. Mostly white British, mostly female donors; authors suggested clonal diversity may be underestimated.

TCRdb's table, derived via immunoSEQ multiplex PCR, lists solely in-frame clones and lacks some. The sample contains about 140,000 clones, almost 90% of which appear only once. CDR1 is MDHEN, CDR2 SYDVKM, per germline. Trimming left V 3 bases short and J 0 bases short, with 15 bases between. There are 17 residues in the CDR3. With respect to this clone: Its antigen is not known.

The specimen comprised peripheral blood, sampled 28 days after the second AZD1222 dose. This receptor was taken from an adult who received the AZD1222 COVID-19 vaccine. The chain recombines TRBV28 with TRBJ1-5; D call uncertain. In nucleotides, the CDR3 is TGTGCCAGCAGTTTCGTCGGCAGCGAATATAGCAATCAGCCCCAGCATTTT. It encodes CASSFVGSEYSNQPQHF. Full variable domain (remainder filled in from reference TRBV28 and TRBJ1-5): DVKVTQSSRYLVKRTGEKVFLECVQDMDHENMFWYRQDPGLGLRLIYFSYDVKMKEKGDIPEGYSVSREKKERFSLILESASTNQTSMYLCASSFVGSEYSNQPQHFGDGTRLSIL.